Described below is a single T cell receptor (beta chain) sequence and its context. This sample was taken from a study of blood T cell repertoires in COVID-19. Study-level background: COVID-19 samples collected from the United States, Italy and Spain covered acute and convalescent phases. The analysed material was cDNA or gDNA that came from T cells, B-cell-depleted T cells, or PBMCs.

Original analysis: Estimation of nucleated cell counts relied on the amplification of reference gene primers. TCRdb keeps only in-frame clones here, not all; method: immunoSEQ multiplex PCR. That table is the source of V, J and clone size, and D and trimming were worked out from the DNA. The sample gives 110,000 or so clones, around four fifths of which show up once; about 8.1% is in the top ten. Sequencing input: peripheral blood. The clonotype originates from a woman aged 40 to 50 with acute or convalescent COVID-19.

In nucleotides, the CDR3 is TGTGCCAGTAGCCTTCGACAGACCAATAATGAAAAACTGTTTTTT. It translates to CASSLRQTNNEKLFF. The chain recombines TRBV19 with TRBJ1-4; TRBD1 is a possible D gene (5 bases). The CDR3 runs 15 residues. Germline values: CDR1 LNHDA, CDR2 SQIVND (reference sequence). Trimming took 6 bases from V and 4 from J, leaving 15 bases between them.